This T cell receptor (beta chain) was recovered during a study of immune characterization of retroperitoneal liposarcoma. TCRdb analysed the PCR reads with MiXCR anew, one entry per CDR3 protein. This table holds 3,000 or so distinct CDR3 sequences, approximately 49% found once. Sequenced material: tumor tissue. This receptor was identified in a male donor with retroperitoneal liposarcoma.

The CDR3 spells CASSLTGETQYF. The CDR3 DNA follows: TGTGCCAGCAGCCTAACAGGGGAGACCCAGTACTTC. The rearrangement joins TRBV27 to TRBJ2-5; TRBD1 might be the D (6 bases). Trimming shortened V by 6 bases and J by 5 bases, and 10 bases separated the two germline ends. The germline CDR1 and CDR2 sequences are MNHEY and SMNVEV (reference sequence). This CDR3 region has 12 residues.